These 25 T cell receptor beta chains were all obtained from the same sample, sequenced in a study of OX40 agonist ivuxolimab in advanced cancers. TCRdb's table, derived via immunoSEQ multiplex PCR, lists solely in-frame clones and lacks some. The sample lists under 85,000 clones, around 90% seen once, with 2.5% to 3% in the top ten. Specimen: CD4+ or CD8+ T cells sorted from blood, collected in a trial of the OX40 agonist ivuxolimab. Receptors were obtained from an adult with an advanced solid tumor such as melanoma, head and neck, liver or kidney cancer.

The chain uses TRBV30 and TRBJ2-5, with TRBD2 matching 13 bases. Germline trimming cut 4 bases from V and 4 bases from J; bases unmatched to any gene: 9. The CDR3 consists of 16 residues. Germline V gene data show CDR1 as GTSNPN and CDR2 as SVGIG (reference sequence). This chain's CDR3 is CAWIPTGLAGLETQYF. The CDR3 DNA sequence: TGTGCCTGGATTCCCACGGGACTAGCGGGATTAGAGACCCAGTACTTC.

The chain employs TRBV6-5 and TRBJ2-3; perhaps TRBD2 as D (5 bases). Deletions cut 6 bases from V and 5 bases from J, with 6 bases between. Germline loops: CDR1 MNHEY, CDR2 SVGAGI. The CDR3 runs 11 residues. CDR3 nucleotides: TGTGCCAGCAGGGCGGGAGATACGCAGTATTTT. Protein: CASRAGDTQYF.

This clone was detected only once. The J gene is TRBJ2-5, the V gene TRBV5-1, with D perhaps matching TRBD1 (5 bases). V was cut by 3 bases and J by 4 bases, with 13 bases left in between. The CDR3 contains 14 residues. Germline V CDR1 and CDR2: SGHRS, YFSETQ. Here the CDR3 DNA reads TGCGCCAGCAGCTCCTCGGGTCAGGGAGAGACCCAGTACTTC. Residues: CASSSSGQGETQYF.

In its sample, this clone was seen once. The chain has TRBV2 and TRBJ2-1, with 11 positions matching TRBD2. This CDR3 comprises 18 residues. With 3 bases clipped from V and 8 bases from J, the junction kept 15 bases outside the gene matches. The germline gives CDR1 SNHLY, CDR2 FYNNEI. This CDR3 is CASSEGPPTTSGSYEQFF. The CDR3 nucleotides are TGTGCCAGCAGTGAGGGGCCCCCCACTACTAGCGGGAGTTATGAGCAGTTCTTC.

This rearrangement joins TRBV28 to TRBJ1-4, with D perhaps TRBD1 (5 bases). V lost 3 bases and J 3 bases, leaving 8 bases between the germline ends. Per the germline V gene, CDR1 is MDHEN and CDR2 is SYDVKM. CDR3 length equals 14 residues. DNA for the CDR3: TGTGCCAGCAGTTTTGCAGGGTCTAATGAAAAACTGTTTTTT. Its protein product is CASSFAGSNEKLFF. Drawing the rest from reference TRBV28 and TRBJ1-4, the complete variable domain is DVKVTQSSRYLVKRTGEKVFLECVQDMDHENMFWYRQDPGLGLRLIYFSYDVKMKEKGDIPEGYSVSREKKERFSLILESASTNQTSMYLCASSFAGSNEKLFFGSGTQLSVL.

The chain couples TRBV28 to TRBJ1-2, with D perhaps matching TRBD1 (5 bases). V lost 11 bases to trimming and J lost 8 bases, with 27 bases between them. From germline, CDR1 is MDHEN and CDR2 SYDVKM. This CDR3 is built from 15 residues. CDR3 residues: CAAHPEGLGIGGYTF. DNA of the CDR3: TGTGCCGCTCACCCTGAGGGGCTGGGGATAGGAGGCTACACCTTC.

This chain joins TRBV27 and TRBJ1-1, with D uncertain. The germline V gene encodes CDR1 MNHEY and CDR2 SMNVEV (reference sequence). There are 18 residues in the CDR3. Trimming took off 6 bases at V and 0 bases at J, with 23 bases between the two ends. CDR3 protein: CASRYRSGFTGMNTEAFF. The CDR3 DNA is TGTGCCAGCAGATATCGTTCGGGCTTTACGGGAATGAACACTGAAGCTTTCTTT.

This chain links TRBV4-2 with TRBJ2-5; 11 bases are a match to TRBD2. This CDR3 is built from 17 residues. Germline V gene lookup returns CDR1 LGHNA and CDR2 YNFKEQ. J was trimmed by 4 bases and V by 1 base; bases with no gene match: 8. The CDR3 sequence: CASSQVLAGGQRETQYF. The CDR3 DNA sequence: TGTGCCAGCAGCCAAGTTTTAGCGGGGGGGCAGCGAGAGACCCAGTACTTC.

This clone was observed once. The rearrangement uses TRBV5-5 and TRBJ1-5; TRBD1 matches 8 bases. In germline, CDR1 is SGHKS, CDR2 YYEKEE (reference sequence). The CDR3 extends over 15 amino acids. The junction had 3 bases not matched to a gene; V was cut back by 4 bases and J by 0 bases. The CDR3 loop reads CASSGTGGSNQPQHF. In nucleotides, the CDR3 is TGTGCCAGCAGCGGAACAGGGGGTAGCAATCAGCCCCAGCATTTT.

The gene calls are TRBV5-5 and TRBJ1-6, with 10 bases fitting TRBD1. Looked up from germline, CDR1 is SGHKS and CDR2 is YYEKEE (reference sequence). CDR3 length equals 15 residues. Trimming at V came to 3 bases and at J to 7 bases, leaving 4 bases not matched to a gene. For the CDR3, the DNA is TGTGCCAGCAGCTGGGGGACAGGGGTAAATTCACCCCTCCACTTT. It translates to CASSWGTGVNSPLHF.

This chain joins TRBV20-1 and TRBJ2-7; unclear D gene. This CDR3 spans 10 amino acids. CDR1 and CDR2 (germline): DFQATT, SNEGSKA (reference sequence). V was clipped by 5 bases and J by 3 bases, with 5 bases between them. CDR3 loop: CSALNYEQYF. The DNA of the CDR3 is TGCAGTGCTTTAAACTACGAGCAGTACTTC.

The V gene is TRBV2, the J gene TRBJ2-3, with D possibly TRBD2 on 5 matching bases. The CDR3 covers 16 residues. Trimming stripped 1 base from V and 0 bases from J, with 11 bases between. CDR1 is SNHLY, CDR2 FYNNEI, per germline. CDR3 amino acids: CASSEERLASTDTQYF. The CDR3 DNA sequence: TGTGCCAGCAGTGAAGAGCGGCTGGCTAGCACAGATACGCAGTATTTT.

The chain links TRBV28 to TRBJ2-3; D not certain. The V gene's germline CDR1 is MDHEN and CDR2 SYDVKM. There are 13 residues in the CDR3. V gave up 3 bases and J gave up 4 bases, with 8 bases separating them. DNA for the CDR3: TGTGCCAGCAGTTTTCCACAGCCAGATACGCAGTATTTT. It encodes CASSFPQPDTQYF.

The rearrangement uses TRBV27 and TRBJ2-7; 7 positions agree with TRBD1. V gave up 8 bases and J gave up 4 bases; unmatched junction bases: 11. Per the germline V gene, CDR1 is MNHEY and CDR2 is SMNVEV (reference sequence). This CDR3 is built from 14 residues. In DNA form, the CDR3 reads TGTGCCAGCGGGAACAGGGGATCCTTATACGAGCAGTACTTC. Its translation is CASGNRGSLYEQYF.

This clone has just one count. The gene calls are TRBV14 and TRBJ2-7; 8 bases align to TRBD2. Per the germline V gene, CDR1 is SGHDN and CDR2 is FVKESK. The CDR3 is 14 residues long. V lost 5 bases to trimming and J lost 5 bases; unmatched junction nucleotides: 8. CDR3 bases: TGTGCCAGCAGCTTCGGGGGGGGGCAAGACGAGCAGTACTTC. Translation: CASSFGGGQDEQYF.

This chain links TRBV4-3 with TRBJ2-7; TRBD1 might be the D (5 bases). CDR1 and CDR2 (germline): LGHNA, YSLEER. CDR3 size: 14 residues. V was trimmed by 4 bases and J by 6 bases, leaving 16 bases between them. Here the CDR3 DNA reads TGCGCCAGCAGCCCGCTTACAGGCTCAGGCGAGCAGTACTTC. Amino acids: CASSPLTGSGEQYF.

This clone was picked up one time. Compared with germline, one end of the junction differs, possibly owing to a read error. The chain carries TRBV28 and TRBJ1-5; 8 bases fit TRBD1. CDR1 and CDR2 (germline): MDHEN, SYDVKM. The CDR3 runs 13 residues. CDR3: CASSLDRGQSQHF. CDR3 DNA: TGTGCCAGCAGTTTAGACAGGGGTCAGTCCCAGCATTTT.

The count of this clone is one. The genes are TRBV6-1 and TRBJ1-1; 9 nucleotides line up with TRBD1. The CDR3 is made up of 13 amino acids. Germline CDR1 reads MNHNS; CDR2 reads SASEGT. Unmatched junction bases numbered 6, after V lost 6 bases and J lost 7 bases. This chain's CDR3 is CASSRQGESEAFF. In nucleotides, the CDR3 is TGTGCCAGCAGCAGACAGGGGGAAAGTGAAGCTTTCTTT.

The CDR3 loop reads CASSFGTGGTFPDEAFF. The CDR3 region has the DNA TGTGCCAGCAGTTTCGGGACAGGGGGCACCTTTCCAGATGAAGCTTTCTTT. The chain carries TRBV27 and TRBJ1-1; 12 positions agree with TRBD1. Per the germline V gene, CDR1 is MNHEY and CDR2 is SMNVEV (reference sequence). This CDR3 has 17 amino acids. V shed 3 bases, J shed 7 bases, and the junction held 12 bases outside the gene matches.

The CDR3 spells CASQAGWGETQYF. The CDR3 nucleotides read TGTGCCAGCCAAGCGGGGTGGGGAGAGACCCAGTACTTC. The chain couples TRBV18 to TRBJ2-5, with TRBD2 matching 7 bases. The germline V gene encodes CDR1 KGHSH and CDR2 LQKENI. This CDR3 spans 13 amino acids. The V and J ends lost 8 bases and 4 bases, in that order; junction bases with no gene match: 7.

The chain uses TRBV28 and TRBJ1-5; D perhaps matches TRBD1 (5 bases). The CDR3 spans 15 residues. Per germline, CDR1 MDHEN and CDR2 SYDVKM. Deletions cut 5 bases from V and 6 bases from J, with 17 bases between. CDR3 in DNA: TGTGCCAGCAGTCTCCTCCTACAGGTCCCTCAGCCCCAGCATTTT. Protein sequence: CASSLLLQVPQPQHF. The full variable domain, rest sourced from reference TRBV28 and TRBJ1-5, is DVKVTQSSRYLVKRTGEKVFLECVQDMDHENMFWYRQDPGLGLRLIYFSYDVKMKEKGDIPEGYSVSREKKERFSLILESASTNQTSMYLCASSLLLQVPQPQHFGDGTRLSIL.

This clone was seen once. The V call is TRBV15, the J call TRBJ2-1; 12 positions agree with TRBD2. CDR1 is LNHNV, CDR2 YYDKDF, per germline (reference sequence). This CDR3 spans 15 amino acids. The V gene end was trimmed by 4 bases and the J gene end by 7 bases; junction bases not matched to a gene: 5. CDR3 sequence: CATSNRLAGVNEQFF. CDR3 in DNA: TGTGCCACCAGCAACCGACTAGCGGGAGTTAATGAGCAGTTCTTC.

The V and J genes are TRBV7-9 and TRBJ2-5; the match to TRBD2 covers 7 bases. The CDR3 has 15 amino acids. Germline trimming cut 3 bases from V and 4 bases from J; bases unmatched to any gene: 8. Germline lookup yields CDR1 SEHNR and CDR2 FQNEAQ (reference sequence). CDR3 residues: CASSLGGDYSETQYF. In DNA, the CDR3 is TGTGCCAGCAGCTTGGGGGGGGACTACTCAGAGACCCAGTACTTC.

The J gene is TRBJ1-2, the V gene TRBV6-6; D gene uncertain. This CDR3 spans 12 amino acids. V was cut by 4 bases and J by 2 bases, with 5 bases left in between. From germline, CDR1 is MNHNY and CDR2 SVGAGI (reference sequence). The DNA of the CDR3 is TGTGCCAGCAGTTCCCCCAACTATGGCTACACCTTC. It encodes CASSSPNYGYTF.

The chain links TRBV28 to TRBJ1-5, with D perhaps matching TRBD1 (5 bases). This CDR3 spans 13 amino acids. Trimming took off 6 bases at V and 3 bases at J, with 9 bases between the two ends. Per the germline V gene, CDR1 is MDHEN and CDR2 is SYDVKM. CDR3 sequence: CASRQGYNQPQHF. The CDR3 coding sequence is TGTGCCAGCAGGCAGGGTTACAATCAGCCCCAGCATTTT.